This TCR beta chain was profiled in a study of PD-1 blockade in classical Hodgkin lymphoma. All patients relapsed after autologous stem cell transplantation, and brentuximab vedotin exposure varied. Researchers report purifying CD4+ T cells from thawed PBMCs by magnetic negative selection. The CDR3 spans 15 residues. V lost 2 bases and J lost 3, with 11 bases in between. Germline lookup yields CDR1 SNHLY and CDR2 FYNNEI. TCRdb's copy holds only in-frame clones and misses some; the assay was immunoSEQ multiplex PCR. The table records tens of thousands of clones, 65% to 80% of them present only once. The chain has TRBV2 and TRBJ1-3, with D hard to call. This TCR was recovered from a human donor with classical Hodgkin lymphoma. Sequenced material: CD4+ T cells from blood, taken at baseline. The CDR3 sequence is CASSESRTDGNTIYF. In DNA form, the CDR3 reads TGTGCCAGCAGTGAATCTCGGACTGATGGAAACACCATATATTTT.